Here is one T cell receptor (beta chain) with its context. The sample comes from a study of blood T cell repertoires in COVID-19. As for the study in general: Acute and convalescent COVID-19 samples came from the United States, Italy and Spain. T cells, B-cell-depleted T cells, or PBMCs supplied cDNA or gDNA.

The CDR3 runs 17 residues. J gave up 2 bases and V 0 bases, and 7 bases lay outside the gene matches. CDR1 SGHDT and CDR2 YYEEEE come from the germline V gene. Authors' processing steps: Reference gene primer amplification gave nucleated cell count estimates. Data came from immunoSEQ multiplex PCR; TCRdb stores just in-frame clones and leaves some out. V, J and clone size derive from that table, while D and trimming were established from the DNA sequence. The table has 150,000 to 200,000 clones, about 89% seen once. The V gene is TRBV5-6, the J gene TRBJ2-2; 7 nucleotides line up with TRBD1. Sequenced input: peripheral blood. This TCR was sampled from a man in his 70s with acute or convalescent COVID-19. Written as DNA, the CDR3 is TGTGCCAGCAGCTTGGAGCAGGGACAGCGTAACACCGGGGAGCTGTTTTTT. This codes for CASSLEQGQRNTGELFF.